This T cell receptor beta chain was observed in a study of T cell responses to AZD1222 COVID-19 vaccine. Study-level background: Investigators merged groups given second doses at roughly 4 or roughly 12 weeks. Study-level findings and limits: Just a handful of AZD1222 recipients were seropositive at baseline. Spike as a whole was targeted by vaccine-associated CD4 TCRs, dominant at 160-218 and 743-854. It should be noted that donors were predominantly white British and more often female, and clonal diversity was possibly underestimated.

As for this clone: Its specificity is not known.

The V segment lost 1 base and the J segment 6 bases; nucleotides outside the gene matches: 0. The CDR3 has 14 amino acids. CDR1 is SGHTA and CDR2 is FQGNSA in the germline V gene. Using immunoSEQ multiplex PCR, the repertoire was profiled, and TCRdb retains in-frame clones only, with some absent. The table shows 70,000 or so clones, with over 60% occurring only once. The sequenced sample was peripheral blood, obtained on day 0 of AZD1222 vaccination. The receptor was derived from an adult in good health. The chain uses TRBV7-2 and TRBJ2-7, with TRBD2 identical over 13 bases. The CDR3 DNA follows: TGTGCCAGCAGCTTAGGACTAGCGGGGGGCGAGCAGTACTTC. It encodes CASSLGLAGGEQYF.